Presented here are 2 T cell receptor beta chains from one specimen sequenced in a study of cytomegalovirus exposure and HLA in healthy donors. PCR was performed using 60 Vbeta and 13 Jbeta primers. Only in-frame clones appear in the TCRdb table, and some are missing; sequencing was by immunoSEQ multiplex PCR. This sample has about 140,000 clones; 61% occur once, and the top ten carry around 1.8%. The sample comprised PBMCs. All receptors derive from a male donor in good health and CMV-seronegative.

The genes are TRBV28 and TRBJ1-5; unclear D gene. V was clipped by 1 base and J by 7 bases, with 11 bases between them. The CDR3 sequence is 14 residues long. Germline-derived CDR1 and CDR2 are MDHEN and SYDVKM. This CDR3 reads CASSLLGRKQPQHF. As DNA, the CDR3 is TGTGCCAGCAGTTTATTAGGGAGAAAGCAGCCCCAGCATTTT.

CDR3 region: CASSYSERNTDTQYF. In nucleotides, the CDR3 is TGTGCCAGCAGTTACTCAGAGCGGAACACAGATACGCAGTATTTT. The rearrangement uses TRBV6-6 and TRBJ2-3, with D possibly TRBD2 on 5 matching bases. The germline V gene encodes CDR1 MNHNY and CDR2 SVGAGI (reference sequence). This CDR3 has 15 amino acids. The V end lost 0 bases, the J end lost 2 bases, and 9 bases lay between the germline ends.